Here is one TCR beta chain with its context. The CDR3 contains 15 residues. J gave up 4 bases and V 2 bases, and 6 bases lay outside the gene matches. Per germline, CDR1 LGHDT and CDR2 YNNKEL (reference sequence). This entry belongs to a study of blood T cell repertoires in COVID-19. Looking at the study overall: The United States, Italy and Spain were the sources of the acute and convalescent COVID-19 samples. T cells, B-cell-depleted T cells, or PBMCs provided the cDNA or gDNA that served as material.

As originally analysed: Quantification of nucleated cells was approximated via reference gene primer amplification. Produced via immunoSEQ multiplex PCR; TCRdb's table is partial and in-frame only. V, J and clone size are taken as reported in that table, and D and trimming were inferred from the DNA itself. Of about 300,000 clones detected, approximately 88% appear once; the ten largest clones hold more than 6.5%. The V and J genes are TRBV3-1 (or the pseudogene TRBV3-2) and TRBJ1-2; TRBD1 matches at 8 bases. The source is a woman in her 30s who had recovered from COVID-19. The specimen sequenced was peripheral blood. CDR3 bases: TGTGCCAGCAGCCAATTGGACAGGGAGAGCTATGGCTACACCTTC. It yields the protein CASSQLDRESYGYTF.